This T cell receptor (beta chain) was sequenced during a study of identical twins. TCRdb re-called the 5' RACE reads through MiXCR, storing one row per CDR3 protein. Of 200,000 to 250,000 distinct CDR3 sequences in the sample, approximately 10% are singletons; the top ten hold more than 8%. This clonotype occurred many times. Looked up from germline, CDR1 is ENHRY and CDR2 is SYGVKD. The CDR3 is made up of 15 amino acids. The junction had 4 bases not matched to a gene; V was cut back by 6 bases and J by 1 base. The sequenced sample was memory T cells sorted from blood. This clonotype was sampled from a man aged 50-59 years in good health. The V gene is TRBV10-3, the J gene TRBJ2-3, with 10 bases fitting TRBD2. This CDR3 reads CAISPGTSGTDTQYF. CDR3 DNA sequence: TGTGCCATCAGCCCCGGGACTAGCGGCACAGATACGCAGTATTTT.